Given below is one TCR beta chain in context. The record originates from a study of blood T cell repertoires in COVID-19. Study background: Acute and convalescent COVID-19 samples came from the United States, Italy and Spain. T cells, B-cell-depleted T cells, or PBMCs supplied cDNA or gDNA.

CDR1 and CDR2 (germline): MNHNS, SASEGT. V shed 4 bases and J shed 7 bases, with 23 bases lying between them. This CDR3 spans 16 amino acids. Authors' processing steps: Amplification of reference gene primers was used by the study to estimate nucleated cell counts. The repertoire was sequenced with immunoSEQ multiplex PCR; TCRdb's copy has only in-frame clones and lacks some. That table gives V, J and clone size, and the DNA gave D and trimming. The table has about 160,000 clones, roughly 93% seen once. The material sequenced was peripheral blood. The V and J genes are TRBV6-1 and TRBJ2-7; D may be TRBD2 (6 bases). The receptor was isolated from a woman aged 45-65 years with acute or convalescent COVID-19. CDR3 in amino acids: CASSAIGRGAGEEQYF. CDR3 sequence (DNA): TGTGCCAGCAGTGCAATCGGGAGAGGGGCAGGTGAAGAGCAGTACTTC.